The present T cell receptor beta chain was sequenced within a study of response to subunit inactivated influenza vaccine. The CDR3 covers 15 residues. Trimming removed 4 bases from V and 7 bases from J; junction bases left unmatched: 7. The germline gives CDR1 MNHNS, CDR2 SASEGT. TCRdb re-called the RT-PCR reads through MiXCR, storing one row per CDR3 protein. The sample gives approximately 170,000 distinct CDR3 sequences, around 12% of which show up once; around 32% is in the top ten. This clonotype was seen only a few times. These data also featured in a second study, about T cells expressing NK-cell markers. This second report adds: Production of TCR beta cDNA relied on 5'RACE template switching with UMIs. Among several donors, these clonotypes also ranked first in the CD3+CD56-NKG2C+ fraction.

The TCR originated in a man aged 50 to 60 who received an inactivated influenza vaccine. The chain employs TRBV6-1 and TRBJ2-1, with TRBD1 matching 10 bases. The material sequenced was CD8+ T cells sorted from PBMCs, taken 11 to 12 days after vaccination. This chain's CDR3 is CASSVTGGAENEQFF. CDR3 nucleotides: TGTGCCAGCAGTGTGACAGGGGGCGCGGAGAATGAGCAGTTCTTC.